What follows describes a single T cell receptor beta chain. Antigen unknown. Next came a second PCR, run for roughly 6 to 11 cycles, which used a sample-barcoded 5' primer along with a J-beta primer mix. Via MiXCR, TCRdb re-called the 5' RACE reads, giving one row per CDR3 protein. The sample records some 1,500,000 distinct CDR3 sequences, about 42% being singletons. These data originate in a study of blood T cells in healthy people across ages. Findings and caveats of the study: It was the long-lived donors that had more naive CD4+ cells and higher diversity than aged donors. Older age coincided with a roughly linear decline in TCR beta diversity per million T cells.

This clonotype was obtained from a woman in her late teens or twenties in good health. Sequenced: blood.

The CDR3 sequence: CASSPLLSGGNYEQYF. CDR3 sequence (DNA): TGTGCCAGCAGTCCCTTGCTTAGCGGGGGAAACTACGAGCAGTACTTC. The chain combines TRBV27 with TRBJ2-7; 9 nucleotides agree with TRBD2. Per the germline V gene, CDR1 is MNHEY and CDR2 is SMNVEV (reference sequence). With 5 bases clipped from V and 3 bases from J, the junction kept 11 bases outside the gene matches. This CDR3 spans 16 amino acids.